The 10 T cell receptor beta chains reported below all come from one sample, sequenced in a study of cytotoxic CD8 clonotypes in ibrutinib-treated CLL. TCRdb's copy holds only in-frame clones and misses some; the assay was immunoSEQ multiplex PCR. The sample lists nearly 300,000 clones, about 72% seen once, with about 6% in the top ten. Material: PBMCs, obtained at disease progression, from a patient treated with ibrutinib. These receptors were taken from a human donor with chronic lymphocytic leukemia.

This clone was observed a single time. CDR3 region: CASSPFSAGELFF. As DNA, the CDR3 is TGTGCCAGCAGCCCGTTTAGTGCCGGGGAGCTGTTTTTT. The chain employs TRBV6-5 and TRBJ2-2; D is undetermined. Looked up from germline, CDR1 is MNHEY and CDR2 is SVGAGI. CDR3 length: 13 amino acids. Trimming removed 6 bases at V and 6 bases at J, with 11 bases between.

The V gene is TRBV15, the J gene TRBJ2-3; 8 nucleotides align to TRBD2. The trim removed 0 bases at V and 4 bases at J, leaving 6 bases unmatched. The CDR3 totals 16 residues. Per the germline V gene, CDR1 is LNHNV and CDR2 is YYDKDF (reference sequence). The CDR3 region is CATSRDFQRGPDTQYF. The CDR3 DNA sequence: TGTGCCACCAGCAGAGATTTCCAGCGGGGGCCAGATACGCAGTATTTT.

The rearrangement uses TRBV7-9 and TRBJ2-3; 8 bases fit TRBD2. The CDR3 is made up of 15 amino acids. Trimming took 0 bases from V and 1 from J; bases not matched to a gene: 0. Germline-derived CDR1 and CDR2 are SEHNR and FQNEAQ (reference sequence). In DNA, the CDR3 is TGTGCCAGCAGCTTAGCTAGCGGGGGCACAGATACGCAGTATTTT. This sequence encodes CASSLASGGTDTQYF.

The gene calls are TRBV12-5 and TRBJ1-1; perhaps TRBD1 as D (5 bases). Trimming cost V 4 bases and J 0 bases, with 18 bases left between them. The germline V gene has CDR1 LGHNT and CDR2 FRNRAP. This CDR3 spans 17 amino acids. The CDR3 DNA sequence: TGTGCTAGTGGTTCGCCCTCCGGACAAAGGATGAACACTGAAGCTTTCTTT. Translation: CASGSPSGQRMNTEAFF.

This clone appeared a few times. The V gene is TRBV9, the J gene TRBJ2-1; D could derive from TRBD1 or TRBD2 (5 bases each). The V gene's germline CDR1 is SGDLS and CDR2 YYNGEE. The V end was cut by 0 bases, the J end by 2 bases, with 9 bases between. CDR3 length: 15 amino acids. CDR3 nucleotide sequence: TGTGCCAGCAGCGTAGTTGGGGACCCCTACAATGAGCAGTTCTTC. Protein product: CASSVVGDPYNEQFF.

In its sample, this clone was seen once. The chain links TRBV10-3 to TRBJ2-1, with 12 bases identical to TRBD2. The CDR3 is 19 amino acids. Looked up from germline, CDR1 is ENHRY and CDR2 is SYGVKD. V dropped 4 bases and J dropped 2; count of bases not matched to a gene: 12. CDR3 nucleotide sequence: TGTGCCATCAGTGCGAAGCGGGTACTAGCGGGAGGTACCTACAATGAGCAGTTCTTC. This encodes CAISAKRVLAGGTYNEQFF.

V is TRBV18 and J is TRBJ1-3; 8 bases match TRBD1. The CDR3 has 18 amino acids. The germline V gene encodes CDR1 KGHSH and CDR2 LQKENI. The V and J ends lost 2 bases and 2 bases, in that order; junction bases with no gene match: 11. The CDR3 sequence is CASSPWFGTGRTGNTIYF. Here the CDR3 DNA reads TGTGCCAGCTCACCATGGTTCGGGACAGGCCGCACTGGAAACACCATATATTTT.

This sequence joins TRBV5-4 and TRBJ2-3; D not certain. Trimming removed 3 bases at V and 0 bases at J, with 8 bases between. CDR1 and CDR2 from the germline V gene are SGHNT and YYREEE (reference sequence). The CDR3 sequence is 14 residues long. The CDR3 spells CASSSQTSTDTQYF. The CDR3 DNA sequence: TGTGCCAGCAGCTCACAGACTAGCACAGATACGCAGTATTTT.

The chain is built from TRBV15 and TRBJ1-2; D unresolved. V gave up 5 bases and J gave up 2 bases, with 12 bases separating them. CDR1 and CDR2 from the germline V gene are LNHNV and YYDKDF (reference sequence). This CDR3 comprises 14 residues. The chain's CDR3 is CATSRLTANYGYTF. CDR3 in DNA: TGTGCCACCAGCCGACTCACAGCGAACTATGGCTACACCTTC.

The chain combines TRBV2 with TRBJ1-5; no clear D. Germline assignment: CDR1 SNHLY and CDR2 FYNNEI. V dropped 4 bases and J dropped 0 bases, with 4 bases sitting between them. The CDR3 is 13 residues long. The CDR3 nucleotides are TGTGCCAGCAGTGTACGTAGCAATCAGCCCCAGCATTTT. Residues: CASSVRSNQPQHF.